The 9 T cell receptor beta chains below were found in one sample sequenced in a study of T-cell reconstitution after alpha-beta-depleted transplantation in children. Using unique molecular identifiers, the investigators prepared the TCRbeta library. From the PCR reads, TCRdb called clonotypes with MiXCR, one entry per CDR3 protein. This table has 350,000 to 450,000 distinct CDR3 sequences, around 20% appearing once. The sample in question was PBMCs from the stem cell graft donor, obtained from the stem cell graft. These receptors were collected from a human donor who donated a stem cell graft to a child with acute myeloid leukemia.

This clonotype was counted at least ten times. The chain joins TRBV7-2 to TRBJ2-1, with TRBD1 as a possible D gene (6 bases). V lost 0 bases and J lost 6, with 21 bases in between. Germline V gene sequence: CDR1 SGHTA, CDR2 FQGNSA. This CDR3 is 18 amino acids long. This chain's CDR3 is CASSLASRGWARGNEQFF. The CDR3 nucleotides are TGTGCCAGCAGCTTAGCGTCAAGGGGGTGGGCGCGAGGCAATGAGCAGTTCTTC. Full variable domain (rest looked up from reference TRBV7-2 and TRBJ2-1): GAGVSQSPSNKVTEKGKDVELRCDPISGHTALYWYRQSLGQGLEFLIYFQGNSAPDKSGLPSDRFSAERTGGSVSTLTIQRTQQEDSAVYLCASSLASRGWARGNEQFFGPGTRLTVL.

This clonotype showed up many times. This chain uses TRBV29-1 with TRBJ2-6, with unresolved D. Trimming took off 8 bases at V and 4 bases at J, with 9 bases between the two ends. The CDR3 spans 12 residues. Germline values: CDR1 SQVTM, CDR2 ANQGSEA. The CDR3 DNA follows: TGCAGCTGCGCAACGGGGGCCAACGTCCTGACTTTC. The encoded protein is CSCATGANVLTF.

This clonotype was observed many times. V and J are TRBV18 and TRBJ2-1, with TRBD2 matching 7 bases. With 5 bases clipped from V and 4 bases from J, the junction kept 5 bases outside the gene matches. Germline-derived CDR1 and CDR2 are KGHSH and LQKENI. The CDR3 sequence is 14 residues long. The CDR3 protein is CASSTGTTYNEQFF. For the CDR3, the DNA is TGTGCCAGCTCAACCGGGACTACGTACAATGAGCAGTTCTTC.

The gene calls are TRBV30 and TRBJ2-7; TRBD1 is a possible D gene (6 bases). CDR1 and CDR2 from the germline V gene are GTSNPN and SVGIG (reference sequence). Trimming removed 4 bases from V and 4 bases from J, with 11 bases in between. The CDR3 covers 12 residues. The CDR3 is CAWKWTDYEQYF. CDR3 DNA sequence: TGTGCCTGGAAATGGACAGATTACGAGCAGTACTTC.

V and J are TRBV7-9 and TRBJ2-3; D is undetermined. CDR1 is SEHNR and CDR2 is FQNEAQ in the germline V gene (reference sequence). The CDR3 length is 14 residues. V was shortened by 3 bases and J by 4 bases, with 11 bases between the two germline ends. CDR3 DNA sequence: TGTGCCAGCAGCTTTTGGCCAGGTTCAGATACGCAGTATTTT. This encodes CASSFWPGSDTQYF.

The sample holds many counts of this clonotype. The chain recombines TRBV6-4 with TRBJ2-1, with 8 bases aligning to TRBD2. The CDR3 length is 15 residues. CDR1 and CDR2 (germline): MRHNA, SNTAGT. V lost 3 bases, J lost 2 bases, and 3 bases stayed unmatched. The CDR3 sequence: CASSESSGTYNEQFF. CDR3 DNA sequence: TGTGCCAGCAGTGAGAGTAGCGGGACCTACAATGAGCAGTTCTTC.

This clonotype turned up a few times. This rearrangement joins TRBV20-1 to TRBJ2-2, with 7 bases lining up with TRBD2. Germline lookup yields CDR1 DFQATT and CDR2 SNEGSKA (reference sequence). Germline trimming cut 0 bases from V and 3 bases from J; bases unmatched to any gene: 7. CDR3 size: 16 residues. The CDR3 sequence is CSARDGQRGDTGELFF. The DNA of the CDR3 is TGCAGTGCTAGAGATGGCCAGCGGGGAGACACCGGGGAGCTGTTTTTT.

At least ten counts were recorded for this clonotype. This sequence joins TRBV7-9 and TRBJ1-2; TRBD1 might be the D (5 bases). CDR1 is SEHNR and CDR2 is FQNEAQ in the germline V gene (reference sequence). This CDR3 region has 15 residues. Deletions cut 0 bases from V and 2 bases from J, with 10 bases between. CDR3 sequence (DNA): TGTGCCAGCAGCTTAGCTGGGACCAAGAACTATGGCTACACCTTC. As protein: CASSLAGTKNYGYTF.

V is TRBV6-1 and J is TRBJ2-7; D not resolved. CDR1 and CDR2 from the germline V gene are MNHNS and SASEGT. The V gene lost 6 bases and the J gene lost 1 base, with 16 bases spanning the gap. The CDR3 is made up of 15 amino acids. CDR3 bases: TGTGCCAGCAGCCCCCTCGGCCGGATTTCCTACGAGCAGTACTTC. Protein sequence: CASSPLGRISYEQYF.